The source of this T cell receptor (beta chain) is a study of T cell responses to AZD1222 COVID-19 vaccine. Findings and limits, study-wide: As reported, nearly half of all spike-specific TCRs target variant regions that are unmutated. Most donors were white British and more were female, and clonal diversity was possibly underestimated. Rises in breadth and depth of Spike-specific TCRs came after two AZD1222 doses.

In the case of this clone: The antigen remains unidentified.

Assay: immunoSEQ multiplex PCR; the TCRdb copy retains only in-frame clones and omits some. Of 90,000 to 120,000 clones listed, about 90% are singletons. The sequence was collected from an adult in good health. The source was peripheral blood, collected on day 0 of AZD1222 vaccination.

For the CDR3, the DNA is TGTGCCAGCAGCCCATTGGACAACCCCTCCTACGAGCAGTACTTC. This translates into CASSPLDNPSYEQYF. The chain carries TRBV9 and TRBJ2-7; a weak D match, TRBD1 (5 bases). V gave up 4 bases and J gave up 0 bases, with 14 bases separating them. Germline V gene data show CDR1 as SGDLS and CDR2 as YYNGEE. The CDR3 consists of 15 residues.